This is a list of T cell receptor beta chains from one sample in a study of cytomegalovirus exposure and HLA in healthy donors. Clones were sequenced by immunoSEQ multiplex PCR, and TCRdb holds only the in-frame ones, with some missing. Of about 210,000 clones listed, 65% to 85% were seen once; the top ten hold about 1.7%. The sequenced sample was PBMCs. The receptors originated from a man aged 35 to 55 in good health and CMV-seropositive. The CDR3 runs from the conserved cysteine through the conserved F or W. The order of the fields is CDR3 length, V gene, J gene, clone size, D gene, CDR3 DNA, CDR3 protein. A D gene is named only where the DNA matches it firmly. A clone size is listed for some rows: how often the clone was seen (once, few, many), or a class if it is expanded.

17	TRBV6-1	TRBJ2-1	NA	NA	TGTGCCAGCAGTGAACGGAGAGCAGGGGTCATCTACAATGAGCAGTTCTTC	CASSERRAGVIYNEQFF
13	TRBV25-1	TRBJ2-2	NA	NA	TGTGCCAGCAGTGCACATGAGGCCGGGGAGCTGTTTTTT	CASSAHEAGELFF
17	TRBV5-5	TRBJ2-7	NA	TRBD2	TGTGCCAGCAGCTTGGAAGGTAGCGGGATCGTTACCTACGAGCAGTACTTC	CASSLEGSGIVTYEQYF
15	TRBV7-8	TRBJ2-1	NA	NA	TGTGCCAGCAGCTTAGTCCCAGGGATCAACAATGAGCAGTTCTTC	CASSLVPGINNEQFF
17	TRBV6-1	TRBJ2-7	NA	NA	TGTGCCAGCAGTGAAGCGCTTGCATCGGGGTACCCCTACGAGCAGTACTTC	CASSEALASGYPYEQYF
17	TRBV4-1	TRBJ2-5	NA	TRBD2	TGCGCCAGCAGCCAAGATCGAGCGGGAGGGGCAAGGTGGGCCCAGTACTTC	CASSQDRAGGARWAQYF
20	TRBV18	TRBJ2-6	NA	NA	TGTGCCAGCTCACCACGAGGCAGAGGATATGCGAACTCTGGGGCCAACGTCCTGACTTTC	CASSPRGRGYANSGANVLTF
13	TRBV11-3	TRBJ2-1	NA	NA	TGTGCCAGCAGCTTAGGGGTGGGGGCAGAGCAGTTCTTC	CASSLGVGAEQFF
16	TRBV5-1	TRBJ2-1	NA	TRBD2	TGCGCCAGCAGCTTGGGACTAGCGGGAGGTAACAATGAGCAGTTCTTC	CASSLGLAGGNNEQFF
12	TRBV30	TRBJ1-1	NA	NA	TGTGCCGGGGACCCTACAGGGACTGAAGCTTTCTTT	CAGDPTGTEAFF
15	TRBV7-9	TRBJ1-5	NA	NA	TGTGCCAGCAGTCTTGGGCCCGGAGGGATTCAGCCCCAGCATTTT	CASSLGPGGIQPQHF
13	TRBV6-1	TRBJ2-5	NA	TRBD1	TGTGCCAGCAGTAGGACAGGGCCGGAGACCCAGTACTTC	CASSRTGPETQYF
14	TRBV6-6	TRBJ2-7	NA	NA	TGTGCCAGCAGTTACGACAGGCGGAGGAACGAGCAGTACTTC	CASSYDRRRNEQYF
14	TRBV28	TRBJ2-7	NA	TRBD1	TGTGCCAGCATACCCGGGACAGGGGGATACGAGCAGTACTTC	CASIPGTGGYEQYF
11	TRBV6-5	TRBJ2-1	NA	NA	TGTGCCAGCAGTGTGCCGGGGGAGCAGTTCTTC	CASSVPGEQFF
13	TRBV10-3	TRBJ1-4	NA	NA	TGTGCCATCAGTGAGGAGGAGGGTGAAAAACTGTTTTTT	CAISEEEGEKLFF
15	TRBV6-1	TRBJ2-1	NA	NA	TGTGCCAGCAGCTGGTCTAGCGCCTCCTACAATGAGCAGTTCTTC	CASSWSSASYNEQFF
13	TRBV29-1	TRBJ2-2	NA	NA	TGCAGCGTTGGGACAGCTAACACCGGGGAGCTGTTTTTT	CSVGTANTGELFF
14	TRBV12-1	TRBJ2-7	NA	NA	TGTGCCAGCAGCCAGGACAGGGTCCTCCACGAGCAGTACTTC	CASSQDRVLHEQYF
15	TRBV9	TRBJ2-4	NA	NA	TGTGCCAGCAGCGTAGATCGGCAGGGTAGAAACATTCAGTACTTC	CASSVDRQGRNIQYF
15	TRBV30	TRBJ1-1	NA	NA	TGTGCCTGGATCACTTTGGTGGGGGCAGAGACTGAAGCTTTCTTT	CAWITLVGAETEAFF
15	TRBV25-1	TRBJ1-2	NA	TRBD1	TGTGCCAGCAGTGGGAGGACAGGGGCTACGAGTGGCTACACCTTC	CASSGRTGATSGYTF
18	TRBV7-2	TRBJ2-2	NA	NA	TGTGCCAGCAGCTTAAGGGCACACAGCCTAAACAGGGCCGGGGAGCTGTTTTTT	CASSLRAHSLNRAGELFF
15	TRBV19	TRBJ2-5	NA	TRBD2	TGTGCCAGTAGTGCCCCGGGACTAGCGAGCGAGACCCAGTACTTC	CASSAPGLASETQYF
16	TRBV5-1	TRBJ2-1	few	TRBD2	TGCGCCAGCAGCCAGGGACTAGCGGGATTTTACAATGAGCAGTTCTTC	CASSQGLAGFYNEQFF
14	TRBV7-2	TRBJ2-5	NA	NA	TGTGCCAGCAGCTTAAATGCCGGGCAAGAGACCCAGTACTTC	CASSLNAGQETQYF
11	TRBV7-2	TRBJ2-3	NA	NA	TGTGCCAGCAGCTCAACAGATACGCAGTATTTT	CASSSTDTQYF
11	TRBV29-1	TRBJ2-7	NA	TRBD1	TGCAGCGGGGGACAGGCCTACGAGCAGTACTTC	CSGGQAYEQYF
14	TRBV27	TRBJ1-5	few	TRBD1	TGTGCCAGCAGTTTAGGACAGGGCGGTCAGCCCCAGCATTTT	CASSLGQGGQPQHF
16	TRBV5-1	TRBJ2-3	NA	NA	TGCGCCAGCAGCTTGATAGCGGATGGGATCACAGATACGCAGTATTTT	CASSLIADGITDTQYF
13	TRBV14	TRBJ2-1	few	NA	TGTGCCAGCAGCCAGGACAGAAACAATGAGCAGTTCTTC	CASSQDRNNEQFF
14	TRBV6-1	TRBJ2-7	NA	NA	TGTGCCAGCAACCTAGACAGGAGCTCCTACGAGCAGTACTTC	CASNLDRSSYEQYF
13	TRBV2	TRBJ1-5	NA	NA	TGTGCCAGCAGTCGGACCGCGGGGCAGCCCCAGCATTTT	CASSRTAGQPQHF
16	TRBV4-3	TRBJ2-1	NA	NA	TGCGCCAGCAGCCAGGCAGAAGGGGGAGGGCCGAATGAGCAGTTCTTC	CASSQAEGGGPNEQFF
14	TRBV27	TRBJ2-5	NA	TRBD1	TGTGCCAGCAGTTTACCGGGACAGCAAGAGACCCAGTACTTC	CASSLPGQQETQYF
14	TRBV29-1	TRBJ1-1	NA	TRBD1	TGCAGCGCCATGAATATAGGCAGGGGGACTGAAGCTTTCTTT	CSAMNIGRGTEAFF
17	TRBV19	TRBJ1-1	NA	TRBD1	TGTGCCAGTTATACAGCGGGGACAGGGGGATTTGAGACTGAAGCTTTCTTT	CASYTAGTGGFETEAFF
13	TRBV6-5	TRBJ2-2	NA	NA	TGTGCCAGCAGTTCCCAGGTCTCCGGGGAGCTGTTTTTT	CASSSQVSGELFF
18	TRBV7-8	TRBJ2-6	NA	NA	TGTGCCAGCAGCTTAGGTTTTCAGGGGCCGCGAGGGGCCAACGTCCTGACTTTC	CASSLGFQGPRGANVLTF
15	TRBV25-1	TRBJ2-7	NA	TRBD2	TGTGCCAGCAGTGTCGGGCTAGCGGGAGCGTACGAGCAGTACTTC	CASSVGLAGAYEQYF
16	TRBV12-5	TRBJ2-7	NA	TRBD2	TGTGCTAGTGGACCTTATGGGGGGGACGCTGTTCGCGAGCAGTACTTC	CASGPYGGDAVREQYF
15	TRBV11-2	TRBJ2-7	NA	TRBD2	TGTGCCAGCAGCGCAGCGGCTAGCGGGAGTACCGAGCAGTACTTC	CASSAAASGSTEQYF
15	TRBV7-9	TRBJ1-3	NA	NA	TGTGCCAGCAGCTCTATCAGGGACTCTGGAAACACCATATATTTT	CASSSIRDSGNTIYF
14	TRBV6-5	TRBJ2-7	NA	TRBD2	TGTGCCAGCAGGAGCGGGAGTGGATTATACGAGCAGTACTTC	CASRSGSGLYEQYF
14	TRBV10-3	TRBJ1-5	NA	NA	TGTGCCATCAGTCCACAGGGAAGCAATCAGCCCCAGCATTTT	CAISPQGSNQPQHF
13	TRBV27	TRBJ1-2	few	NA	TGTGCCAGCAGTTTCCGGTTTAACTATGGCTACACCTTC	CASSFRFNYGYTF
15	TRBV5-1	TRBJ2-1	NA	TRBD2	TGCGCCAGCAGCTTGGAGTCTAGCGGGACAAGTGAGCAGTTCTTC	CASSLESSGTSEQFF
15	TRBV7-9	TRBJ2-7	NA	NA	TGTGCCAGCAGCTTAGGCCGACAGGCTGCCTACGAGCAGTACTTC	CASSLGRQAAYEQYF
13	TRBV5-4	TRBJ2-7	NA	NA	TGTGCCAGCACCCCTAGAACAGGGAACGAGCAGTACTTC	CASTPRTGNEQYF
13	TRBV5-4	TRBJ1-3	NA	NA	TGTGCCAGCAGCTTGGCAGGAGGAAACACCATATATTTT	CASSLAGGNTIYF
15	TRBV6-5	TRBJ1-2	NA	NA	TGTGCCAGCAGTTACTCCAAGGGACAAAACTATGGCTACACCTTC	CASSYSKGQNYGYTF
18	TRBV11-2	TRBJ2-1	NA	TRBD2	TGTGCCAGCAGCTTACTTAGGACTAGCGGGAGGGCCGGGAATGAGCAGTTCTTC	CASSLLRTSGRAGNEQFF
14	TRBV11-2	TRBJ2-1	NA	NA	TGTGCCAGCAGCTTAGATACAGGCTACAATGAGCAGTTCTTC	CASSLDTGYNEQFF